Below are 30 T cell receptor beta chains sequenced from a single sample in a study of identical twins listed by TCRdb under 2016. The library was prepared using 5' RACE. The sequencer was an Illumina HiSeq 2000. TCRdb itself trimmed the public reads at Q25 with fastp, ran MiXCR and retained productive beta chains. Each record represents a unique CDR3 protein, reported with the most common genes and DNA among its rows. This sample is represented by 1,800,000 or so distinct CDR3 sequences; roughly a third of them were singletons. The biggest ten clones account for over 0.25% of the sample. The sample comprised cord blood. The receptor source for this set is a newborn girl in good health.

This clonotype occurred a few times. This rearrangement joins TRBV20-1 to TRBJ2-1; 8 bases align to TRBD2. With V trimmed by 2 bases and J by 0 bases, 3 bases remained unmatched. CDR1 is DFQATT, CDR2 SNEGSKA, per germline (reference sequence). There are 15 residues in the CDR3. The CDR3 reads CSARFGTSSYNEQFF. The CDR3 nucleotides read TGCAGTGCTAGATTCGGGACTAGCTCCTACAATGAGCAGTTCTTC.

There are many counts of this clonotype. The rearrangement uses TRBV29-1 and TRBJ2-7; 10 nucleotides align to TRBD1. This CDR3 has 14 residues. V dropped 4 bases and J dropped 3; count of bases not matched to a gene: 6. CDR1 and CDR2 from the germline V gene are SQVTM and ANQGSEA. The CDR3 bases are TGCAGCGTTGTGGGTGACAGGGGGCTCTACGAGCAGTACTTC. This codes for CSVVGDRGLYEQYF.

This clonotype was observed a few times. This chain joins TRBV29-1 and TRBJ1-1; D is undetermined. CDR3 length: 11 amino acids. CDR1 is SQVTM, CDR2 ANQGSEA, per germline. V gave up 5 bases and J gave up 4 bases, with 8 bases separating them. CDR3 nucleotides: TGCAGCGTTTTTCCGGGCACTGAAGCTTTCTTT. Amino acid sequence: CSVFPGTEAFF.

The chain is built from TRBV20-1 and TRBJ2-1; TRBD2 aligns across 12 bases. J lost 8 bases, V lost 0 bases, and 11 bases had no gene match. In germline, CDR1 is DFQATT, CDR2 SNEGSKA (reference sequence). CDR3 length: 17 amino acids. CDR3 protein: CSARDRVTSGRRHEQFF. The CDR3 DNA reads TGCAGTGCTAGAGATCGGGTAACTAGCGGGAGGCGCCATGAGCAGTTCTTC.

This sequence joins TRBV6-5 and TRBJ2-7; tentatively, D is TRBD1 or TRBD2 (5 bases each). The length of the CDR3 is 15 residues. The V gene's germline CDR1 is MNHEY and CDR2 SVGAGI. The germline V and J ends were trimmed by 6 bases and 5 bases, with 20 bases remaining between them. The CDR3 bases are TGTGCCAGCAGGGGACGGTGGTTAGCACAGGACGAGCAGTACTTC. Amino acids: CASRGRWLAQDEQYF.

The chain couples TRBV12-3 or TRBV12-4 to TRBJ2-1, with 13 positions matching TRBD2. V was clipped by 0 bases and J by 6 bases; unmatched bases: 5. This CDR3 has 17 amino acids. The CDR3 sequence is CASSLAGTSGVLNEQFF. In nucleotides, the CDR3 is TGTGCCAGCAGTTTAGCTGGGACTAGCGGGGTCCTCAATGAGCAGTTCTTC.

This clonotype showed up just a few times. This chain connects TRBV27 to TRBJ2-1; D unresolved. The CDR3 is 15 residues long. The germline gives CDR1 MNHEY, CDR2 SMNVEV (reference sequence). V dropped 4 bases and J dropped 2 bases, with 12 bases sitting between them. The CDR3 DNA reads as TGTGCCAGCAGTTCTCCATCGACGGCCTACAATGAGCAGTTCTTC. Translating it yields CASSSPSTAYNEQFF.

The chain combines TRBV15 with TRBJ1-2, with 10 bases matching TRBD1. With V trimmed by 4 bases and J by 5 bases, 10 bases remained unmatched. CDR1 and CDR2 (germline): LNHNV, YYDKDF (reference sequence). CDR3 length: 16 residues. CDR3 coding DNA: TGTGCCACCAGCACCCGGCGGACAGGGGGTTTATATGGCTACACCTTC. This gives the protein CATSTRRTGGLYGYTF.

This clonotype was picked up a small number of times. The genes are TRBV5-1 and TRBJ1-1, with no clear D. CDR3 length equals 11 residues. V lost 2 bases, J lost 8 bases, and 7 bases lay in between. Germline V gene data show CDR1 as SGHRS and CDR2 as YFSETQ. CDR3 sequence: CASSFTAEAFF. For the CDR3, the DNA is TGCGCCAGCAGCTTCACGGCGGAAGCTTTCTTT.

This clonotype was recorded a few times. The CDR3 DNA reads as TGTGCCACCGGGGGGGCCACGGTACAAGAGACCCAGTACTTC. This translates into CATGGATVQETQYF. The chain employs TRBV10-3 and TRBJ2-5, with 8 bases identical to TRBD2. CDR3 length equals 14 residues. J was trimmed by 2 bases and V by 10 bases; bases with no gene match: 9. Germline V gene sequence: CDR1 ENHRY, CDR2 SYGVKD.

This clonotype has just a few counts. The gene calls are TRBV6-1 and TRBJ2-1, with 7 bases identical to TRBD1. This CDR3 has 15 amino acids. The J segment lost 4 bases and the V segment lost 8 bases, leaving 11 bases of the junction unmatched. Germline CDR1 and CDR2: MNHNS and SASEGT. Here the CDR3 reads CASGEQGKLYNEQFF. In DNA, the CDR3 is TGTGCCAGCGGAGAACAGGGGAAGCTGTACAATGAGCAGTTCTTC.

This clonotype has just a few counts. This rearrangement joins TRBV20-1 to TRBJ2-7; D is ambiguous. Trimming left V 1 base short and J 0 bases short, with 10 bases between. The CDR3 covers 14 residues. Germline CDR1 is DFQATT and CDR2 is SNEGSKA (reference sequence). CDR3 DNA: TGCAGTGCTAGAGTTCGTCACCACTCCTACGAGCAGTACTTC. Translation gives CSARVRHHSYEQYF.

The CDR3: CASRTSLYEQYF. The CDR3 bases are TGTGCCAGCAGGACGAGCCTCTACGAGCAGTACTTC. The chain combines TRBV28 with TRBJ2-7; D unclear. Trimming shortened V by 6 bases and J by 3 bases, and 9 bases separated the two germline ends. The CDR3 runs 12 residues. The germline gives CDR1 MDHEN, CDR2 SYDVKM.

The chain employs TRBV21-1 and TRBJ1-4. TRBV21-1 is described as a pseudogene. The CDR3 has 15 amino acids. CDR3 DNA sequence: TGTGCCAGCAGCAAAGCTAGTCAGGGCCGAGAAAAACTGTTTTTT. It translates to CASSKASQGREKLFF.

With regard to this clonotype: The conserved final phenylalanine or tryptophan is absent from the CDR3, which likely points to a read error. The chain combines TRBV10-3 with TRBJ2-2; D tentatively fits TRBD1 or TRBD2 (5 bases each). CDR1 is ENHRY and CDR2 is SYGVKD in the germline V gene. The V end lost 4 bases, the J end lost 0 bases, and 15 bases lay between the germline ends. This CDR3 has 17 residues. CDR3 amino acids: CAISGKGTVSNTGELFL. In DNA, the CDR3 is TGTGCCATCAGTGGAAAAGGGACCGTTTCGAACACCGGGGAGCTGTTTTTG.

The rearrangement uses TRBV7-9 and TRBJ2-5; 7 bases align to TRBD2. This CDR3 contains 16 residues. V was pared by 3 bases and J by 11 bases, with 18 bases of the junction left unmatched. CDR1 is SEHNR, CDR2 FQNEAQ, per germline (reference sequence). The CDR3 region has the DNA TGTGCCAGCAGCTTCCTTGCTAGCGGAGATTTCAATGAGCAGTACTTC. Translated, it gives CASSFLASGDFNEQYF.

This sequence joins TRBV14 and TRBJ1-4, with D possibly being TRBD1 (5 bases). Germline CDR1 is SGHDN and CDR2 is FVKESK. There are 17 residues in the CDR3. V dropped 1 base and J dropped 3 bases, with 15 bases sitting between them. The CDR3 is CASSQGPGRVPNEKLFF. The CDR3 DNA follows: TGTGCCAGCAGCCAAGGACCAGGCAGGGTCCCTAATGAAAAACTGTTTTTT.

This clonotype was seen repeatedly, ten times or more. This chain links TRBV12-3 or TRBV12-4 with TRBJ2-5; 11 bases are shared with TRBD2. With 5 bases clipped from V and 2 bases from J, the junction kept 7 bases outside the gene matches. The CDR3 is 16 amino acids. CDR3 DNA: TGTGCCAGCAGTCGACGGACTAGCGGGTTACAAGAGACCCAGTACTTC. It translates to CASSRRTSGLQETQYF.

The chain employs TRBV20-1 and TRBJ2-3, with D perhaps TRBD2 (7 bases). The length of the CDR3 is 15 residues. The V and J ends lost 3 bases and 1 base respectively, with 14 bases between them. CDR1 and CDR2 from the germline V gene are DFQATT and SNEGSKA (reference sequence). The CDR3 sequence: CSASLSRGRTDTQYF. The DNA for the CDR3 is TGCAGTGCTAGTCTCTCGCGGGGGCGCACAGATACGCAGTATTTT.

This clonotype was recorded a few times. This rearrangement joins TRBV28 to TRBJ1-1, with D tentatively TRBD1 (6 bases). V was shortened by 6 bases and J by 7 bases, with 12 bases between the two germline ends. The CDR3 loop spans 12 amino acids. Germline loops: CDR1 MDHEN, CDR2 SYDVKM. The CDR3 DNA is TGTGCCAGCAGCCCTGGACAGATTGAAGCTTTCTTT. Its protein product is CASSPGQIEAFF. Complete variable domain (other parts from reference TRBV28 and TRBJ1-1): DVKVTQSSRYLVKRTGEKVFLECVQDMDHENMFWYRQDPGLGLRLIYFSYDVKMKEKGDIPEGYSVSREKKERFSLILESASTNQTSMYLCASSPGQIEAFFGQGTRLTVV.

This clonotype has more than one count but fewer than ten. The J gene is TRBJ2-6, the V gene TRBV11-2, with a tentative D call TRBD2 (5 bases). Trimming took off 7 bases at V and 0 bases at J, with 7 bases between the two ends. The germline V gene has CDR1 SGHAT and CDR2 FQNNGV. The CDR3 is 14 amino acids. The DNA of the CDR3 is TGTGCCAGCATCGGGATCTCTGGGGCCAACGTCCTGACTTTC. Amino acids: CASIGISGANVLTF. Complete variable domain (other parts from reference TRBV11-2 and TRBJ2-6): EAGVAQSPRYKIIEKRQSVAFWCNPISGHATLYWYQQILGQGPKLLIQFQNNGVVDDSQLPKDRFSAERLKGVDSTLKIQPAKLEDSAVYLCASIGISGANVLTFGAGSRLTVL.

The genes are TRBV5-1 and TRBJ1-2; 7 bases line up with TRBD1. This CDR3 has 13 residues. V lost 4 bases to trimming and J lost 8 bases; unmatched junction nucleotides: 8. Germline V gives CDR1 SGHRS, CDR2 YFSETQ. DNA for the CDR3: TGCGCCAGCAGCCCGGGGACAGATCACGGCTACACCTTC. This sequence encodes CASSPGTDHGYTF.

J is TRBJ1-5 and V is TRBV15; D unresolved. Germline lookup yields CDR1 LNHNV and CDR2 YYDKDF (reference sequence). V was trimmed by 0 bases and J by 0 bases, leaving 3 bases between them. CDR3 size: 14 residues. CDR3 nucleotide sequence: TGTGCCACCAGCAGAGAGATTAGCAATCAGCCCCAGCATTTT. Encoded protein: CATSREISNQPQHF.

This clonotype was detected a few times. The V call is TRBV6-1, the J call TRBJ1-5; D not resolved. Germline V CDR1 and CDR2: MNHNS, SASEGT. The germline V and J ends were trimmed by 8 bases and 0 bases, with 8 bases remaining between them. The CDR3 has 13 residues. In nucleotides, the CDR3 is TGTGCCAGCTTTTGGAGTAGCAATCAGCCCCAGCATTTT. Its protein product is CASFWSSNQPQHF.

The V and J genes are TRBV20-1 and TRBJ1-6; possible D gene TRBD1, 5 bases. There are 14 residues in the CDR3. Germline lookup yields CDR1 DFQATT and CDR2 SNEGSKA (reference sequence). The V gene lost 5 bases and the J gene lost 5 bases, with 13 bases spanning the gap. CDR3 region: CSAVRGPDNSPLHF. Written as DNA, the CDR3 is TGCAGTGCTGTCCGGGGCCCCGATAATTCACCCCTCCACTTT.

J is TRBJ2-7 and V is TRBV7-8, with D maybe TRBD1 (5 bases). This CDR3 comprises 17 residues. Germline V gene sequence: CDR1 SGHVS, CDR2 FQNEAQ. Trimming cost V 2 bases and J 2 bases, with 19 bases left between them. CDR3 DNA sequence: TGTGCCAGCAGCTTAAAGTTTGAGTTAAAAGGGGCCTACGAGCAGTACTTC. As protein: CASSLKFELKGAYEQYF.

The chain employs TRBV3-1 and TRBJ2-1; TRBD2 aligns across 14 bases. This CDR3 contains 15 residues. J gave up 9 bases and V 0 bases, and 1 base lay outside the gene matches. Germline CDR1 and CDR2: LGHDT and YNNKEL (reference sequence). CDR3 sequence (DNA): TGTGCCAGCAGCCAAGATGGACTAGCGGGAGGTGAGCAGTTCTTC. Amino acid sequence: CASSQDGLAGGEQFF.

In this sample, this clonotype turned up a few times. CDR3 coding DNA: TGCGCCAGCAGCCTATTGGGACAGAGCGACTACGAGCAGTACTTC. It is translated as CASSLLGQSDYEQYF. This chain links TRBV4-1 with TRBJ2-7, with 7 nucleotides matching TRBD1. Germline CDR1 MGHRA, CDR2 YSYEKL. The CDR3 has 15 amino acids. V lost 4 bases and J lost 3; bases outside the gene matches: 9.

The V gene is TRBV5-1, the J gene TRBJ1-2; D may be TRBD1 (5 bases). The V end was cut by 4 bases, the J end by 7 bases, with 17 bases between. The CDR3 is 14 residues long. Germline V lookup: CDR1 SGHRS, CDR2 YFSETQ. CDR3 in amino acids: CASSQPERGGGYTF. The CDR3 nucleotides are TGCGCCAGCAGCCAGCCAGAAAGGGGTGGTGGCTACACCTTC. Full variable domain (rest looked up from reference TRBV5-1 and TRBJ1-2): KAGVTQTPRYLIKTRGQQVTLSCSPISGHRSVSWYQQTPGQGLQFLFEYFSETQRNKGNFPGRFSGRQFSNSRSEMNVSTLELGDSALYLCASSQPERGGGYTFGSGTRLTVV.

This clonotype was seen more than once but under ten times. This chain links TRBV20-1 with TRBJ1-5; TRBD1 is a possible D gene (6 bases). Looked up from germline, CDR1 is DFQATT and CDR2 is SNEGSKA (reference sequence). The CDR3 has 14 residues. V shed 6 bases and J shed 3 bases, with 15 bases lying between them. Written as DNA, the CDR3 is TGCAGTGCGACGGGGGGGGGCCCCAATCAGCCCCAGCATTTT. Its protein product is CSATGGGPNQPQHF.